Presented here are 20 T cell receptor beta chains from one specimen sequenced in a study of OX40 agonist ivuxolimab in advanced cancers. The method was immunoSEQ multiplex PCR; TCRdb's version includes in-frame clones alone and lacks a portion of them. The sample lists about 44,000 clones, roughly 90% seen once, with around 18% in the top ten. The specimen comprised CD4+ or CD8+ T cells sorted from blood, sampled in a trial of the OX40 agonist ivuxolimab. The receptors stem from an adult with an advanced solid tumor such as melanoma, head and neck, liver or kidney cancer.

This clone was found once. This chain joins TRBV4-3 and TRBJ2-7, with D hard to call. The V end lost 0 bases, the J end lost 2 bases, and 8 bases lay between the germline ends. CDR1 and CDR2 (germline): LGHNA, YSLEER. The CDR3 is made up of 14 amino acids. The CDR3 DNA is TGCGCCAGCAGCCAAGATGCGTCAGCCTACGAGCAGTACTTC. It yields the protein CASSQDASAYEQYF.

This chain's CDR3 is CASSYSIGGEGELFF. DNA for the CDR3: TGTGCCAGCAGTTACTCGATAGGGGGCGAGGGGGAGCTGTTTTTT. The chain couples TRBV6-5 to TRBJ2-2, with TRBD1 matching 7 bases. There are 15 residues in the CDR3. Germline assignment: CDR1 MNHEY and CDR2 SVGAGI. The J segment lost 8 bases and the V segment lost 0 bases, leaving 6 bases of the junction unmatched.

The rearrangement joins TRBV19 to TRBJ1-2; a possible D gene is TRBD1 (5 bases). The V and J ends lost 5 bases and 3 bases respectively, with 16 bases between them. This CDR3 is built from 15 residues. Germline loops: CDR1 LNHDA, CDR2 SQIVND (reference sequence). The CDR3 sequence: CASSAYLGQDYGYTF. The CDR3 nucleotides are TGTGCCAGTAGTGCTTACCTCGGACAAGACTATGGCTACACCTTC.

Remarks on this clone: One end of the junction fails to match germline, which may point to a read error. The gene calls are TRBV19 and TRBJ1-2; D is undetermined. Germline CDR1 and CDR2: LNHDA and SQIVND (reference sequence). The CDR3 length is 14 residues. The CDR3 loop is CASSLGEANCGYTF. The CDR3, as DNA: TGTGCCAGTAGTCTCGGGGAAGCTAACTGTGGCTACACCTTC.

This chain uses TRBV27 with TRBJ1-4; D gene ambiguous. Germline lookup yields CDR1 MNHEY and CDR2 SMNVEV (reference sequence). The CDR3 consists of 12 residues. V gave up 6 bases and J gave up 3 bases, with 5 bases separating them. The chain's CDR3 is CASRQSNEKLFF. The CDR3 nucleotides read TGTGCCAGCAGACAGTCTAATGAAAAACTGTTTTTT.

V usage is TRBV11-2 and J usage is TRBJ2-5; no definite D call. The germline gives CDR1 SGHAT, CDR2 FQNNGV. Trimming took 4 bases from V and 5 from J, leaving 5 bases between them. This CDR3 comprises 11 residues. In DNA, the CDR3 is TGTGCCAGCAGCTCTCGGGAGACCCAGTACTTC. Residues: CASSSRETQYF.

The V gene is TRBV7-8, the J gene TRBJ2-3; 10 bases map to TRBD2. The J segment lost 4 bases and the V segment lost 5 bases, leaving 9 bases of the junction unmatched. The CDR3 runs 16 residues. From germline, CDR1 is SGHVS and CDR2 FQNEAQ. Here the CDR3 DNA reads TGTGCCAGCAGCCTCAGCGGGGGGGCCATTTCAGATACGCAGTATTTT. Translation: CASSLSGGAISDTQYF.

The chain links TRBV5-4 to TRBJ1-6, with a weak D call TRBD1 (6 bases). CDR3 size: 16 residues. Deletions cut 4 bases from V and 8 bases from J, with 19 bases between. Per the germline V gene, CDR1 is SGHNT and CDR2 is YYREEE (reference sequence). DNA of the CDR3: TGTGCCAGCAGCCACGACCGGGACCCAGGGGATTCACCCCTCCACTTT. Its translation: CASSHDRDPGDSPLHF.

As DNA, the CDR3 is TGTGCCTGGAGTGCCCTTTCCGGGACAGTTAATGAAAAACTGTTTTTT. Translating gives CAWSALSGTVNEKLFF. The gene calls are TRBV30 and TRBJ1-4; 7 bases align to TRBD1. This CDR3 has 16 residues. Germline assignment: CDR1 GTSNPN and CDR2 SVGIG (reference sequence). The V and J ends lost 1 base and 4 bases, in that order; junction bases with no gene match: 9.

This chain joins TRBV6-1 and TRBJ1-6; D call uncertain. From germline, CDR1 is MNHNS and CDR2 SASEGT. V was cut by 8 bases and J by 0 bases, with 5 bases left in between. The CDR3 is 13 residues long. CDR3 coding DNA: TGTGCCAGCCTGGGCTCCTATAATTCACCCCTCCACTTT. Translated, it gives CASLGSYNSPLHF.

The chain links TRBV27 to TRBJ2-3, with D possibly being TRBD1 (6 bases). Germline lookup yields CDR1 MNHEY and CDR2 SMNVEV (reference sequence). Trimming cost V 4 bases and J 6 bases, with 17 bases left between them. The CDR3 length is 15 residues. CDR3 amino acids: CASSSVGAVTDTQYF. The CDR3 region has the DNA TGTGCCAGCAGTTCAGTGGGGGCGGTGACGGATACGCAGTATTTT.

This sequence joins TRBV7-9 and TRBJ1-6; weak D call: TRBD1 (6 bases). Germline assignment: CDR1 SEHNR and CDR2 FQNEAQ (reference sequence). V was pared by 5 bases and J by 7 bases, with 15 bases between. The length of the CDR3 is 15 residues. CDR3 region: CASSRVGGPNSPLHF. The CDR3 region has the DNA TGTGCCAGCAGCCGGGTGGGGGGGCCAAATTCACCCCTCCACTTT.

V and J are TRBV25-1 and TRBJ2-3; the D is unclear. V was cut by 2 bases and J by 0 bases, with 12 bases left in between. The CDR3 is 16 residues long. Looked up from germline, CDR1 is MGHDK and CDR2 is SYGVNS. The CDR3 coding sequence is TGTGCCAGCAGTGAAACCCCCCGCACTAGCACAGATACGCAGTATTTT. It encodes CASSETPRTSTDTQYF.

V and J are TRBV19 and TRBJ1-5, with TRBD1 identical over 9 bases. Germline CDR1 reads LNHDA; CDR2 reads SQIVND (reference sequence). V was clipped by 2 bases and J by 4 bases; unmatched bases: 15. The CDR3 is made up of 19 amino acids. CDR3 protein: CASSIFRDRVEVANQPQHF. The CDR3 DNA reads TGTGCCAGTAGTATATTCCGGGACAGGGTGGAGGTGGCAAATCAGCCCCAGCATTTT.

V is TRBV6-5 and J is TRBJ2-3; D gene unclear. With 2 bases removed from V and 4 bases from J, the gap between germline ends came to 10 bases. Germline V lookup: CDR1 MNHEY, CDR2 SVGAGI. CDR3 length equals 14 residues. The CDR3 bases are TGTGCCAGCAGTTACGGCATCGGAGCAGATACGCAGTATTTT. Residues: CASSYGIGADTQYF.

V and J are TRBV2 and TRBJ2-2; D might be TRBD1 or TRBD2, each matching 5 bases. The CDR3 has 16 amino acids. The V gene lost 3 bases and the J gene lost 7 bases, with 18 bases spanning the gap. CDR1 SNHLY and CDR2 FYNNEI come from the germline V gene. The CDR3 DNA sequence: TGTGCCAGCAGTGAGGGAAGTGAGGGGCTTGGCGGGGAGCTGTTTTTT. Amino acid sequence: CASSEGSEGLGGELFF.

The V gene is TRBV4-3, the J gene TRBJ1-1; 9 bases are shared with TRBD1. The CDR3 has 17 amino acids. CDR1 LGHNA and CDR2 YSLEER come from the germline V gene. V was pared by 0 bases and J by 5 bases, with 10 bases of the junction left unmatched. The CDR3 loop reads CASSQDTVGQGGTEAFF. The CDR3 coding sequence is TGCGCCAGCAGCCAAGATACAGTGGGACAGGGAGGGACTGAAGCTTTCTTT.

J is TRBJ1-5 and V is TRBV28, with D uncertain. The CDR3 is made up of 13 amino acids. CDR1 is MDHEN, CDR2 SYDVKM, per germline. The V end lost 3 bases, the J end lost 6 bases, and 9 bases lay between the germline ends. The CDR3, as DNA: TGTGCCAGCAGTTTGACCATAGTTCAGCCCCAGCATTTT. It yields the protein CASSLTIVQPQHF. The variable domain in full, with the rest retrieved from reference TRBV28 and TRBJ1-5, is DVKVTQSSRYLVKRTGEKVFLECVQDMDHENMFWYRQDPGLGLRLIYFSYDVKMKEKGDIPEGYSVSREKKERFSLILESASTNQTSMYLCASSLTIVQPQHFGDGTRLSIL.

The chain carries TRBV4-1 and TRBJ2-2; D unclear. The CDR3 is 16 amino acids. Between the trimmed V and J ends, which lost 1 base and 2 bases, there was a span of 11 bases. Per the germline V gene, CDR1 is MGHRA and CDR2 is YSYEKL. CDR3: CASSQARFGNTGELFF. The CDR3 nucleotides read TGCGCCAGCAGCCAAGCTCGGTTTGGTAACACCGGGGAGCTGTTTTTT.

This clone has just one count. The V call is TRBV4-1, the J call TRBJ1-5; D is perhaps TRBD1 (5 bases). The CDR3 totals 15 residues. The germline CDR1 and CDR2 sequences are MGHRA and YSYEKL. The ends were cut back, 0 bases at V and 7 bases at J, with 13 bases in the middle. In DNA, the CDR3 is TGCGCCAGCAGCCAAGAGCTCGGGACGGCGCAGCCCCAGCATTTT. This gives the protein CASSQELGTAQPQHF.